This is a list of T cell receptor beta chains from one sample in a study of CD8+ T cells in alopecia areata. Clones were sequenced by immunoSEQ multiplex PCR, and TCRdb holds only the in-frame ones, with some missing. The sample has roughly 100,000 clones, approximately 84% seen once. Sequencing was performed on CD8+ T cells sorted from blood, taken at approximately week 30, from a patient treated with tofacitinib. The receptor source for this set is a human donor with alopecia areata. CDR3s include the opening cysteine and the closing phenylalanine or tryptophan. Fields, in order: clone size, V gene, D gene, J gene, CDR3 protein, CDR3 DNA. A D gene is named only where the DNA matches it firmly. Some rows have no size entry. The others give once, few or many, or a class for an expanded clone.

size: .; V: TRBV7-9; D: .; J: TRBJ2-1; CDR3: CASSSSTGTGTNEQFF; DNA: TGTGCCAGCAGCTCCTCGACCGGGACTGGGACCAATGAGCAGTTCTTC
size: once; V: TRBV27; D: .; J: TRBJ2-1; CDR3: CASSLSEGETYNEQFF; DNA: TGTGCCAGCAGTTTATCGGAGGGAGAAACCTACAATGAGCAGTTCTTC
size: .; V: TRBV15; D: TRBD1; J: TRBJ1-1; CDR3: CATRIDRGLTEAFF; DNA: TGTGCCACCAGGATTGACAGGGGGCTCACTGAAGCTTTCTTT
size: .; V: TRBV7-9; D: .; J: TRBJ2-7; CDR3: CATWTESYEQYF; DNA: TGTGCCACCTGGACAGAATCCTACGAGCAGTACTTC
size: .; V: TRBV15; D: TRBD2; J: TRBJ2-1; CDR3: CATSSPRGLADYNEQFF; DNA: TGTGCCACCAGCAGCCCCAGGGGACTAGCGGACTACAATGAGCAGTTCTTC
size: once; V: TRBV28; D: .; J: TRBJ2-6; CDR3: CASSFRGSGANVLTF; DNA: TGTGCCAGCAGTTTCAGGGGCTCTGGGGCCAACGTCCTGACTTTC
size: .; V: TRBV29-1; D: .; J: TRBJ2-7; CDR3: CSVENRGSSYEQYF; DNA: TGCAGCGTTGAAAACCGCGGTAGCTCCTACGAGCAGTACTTC
size: few; V: TRBV2; D: .; J: TRBJ2-7; CDR3: CASTPPDKDYEQYF; DNA: TGTGCCAGCACACCGCCGGATAAGGACTACGAGCAGTACTTC
size: .; V: TRBV9; D: .; J: TRBJ2-3; CDR3: CASSISPDTQYF; DNA: TGTGCCAGCAGCATAAGTCCAGATACGCAGTATTTT
size: .; V: TRBV27; D: .; J: TRBJ2-1; CDR3: CASSDIYNEQFF; DNA: TGTGCCAGCAGTGATATATACAATGAGCAGTTCTTC
size: once; V: TRBV19; D: .; J: TRBJ2-7; CDR3: CASRPGASSYEQYF; DNA: TGTGCCAGTAGACCGGGGGCGAGTTCTTACGAGCAGTACTTC
size: .; V: TRBV9; D: .; J: TRBJ1-2; CDR3: CASRSGGDGYTF; DNA: TGTGCCAGCAGAAGCGGGGGGGATGGCTACACCTTC
size: .; V: TRBV29-1; D: .; J: TRBJ2-7; CDR3: CSVHTGPTYEQYF; DNA: TGCAGCGTTCACACAGGGCCCACCTACGAGCAGTACTTC
size: .; V: TRBV14; D: .; J: TRBJ2-7; CDR3: CASSQGTYEQYF; DNA: TGTGCCAGCAGCCAGGGTACCTACGAGCAGTACTTC
size: .; V: TRBV5-1; D: .; J: TRBJ2-2; CDR3: CASSLVGPLTGELFF; DNA: TGCGCCAGCAGCTTGGTTGGTCCGCTCACCGGGGAGCTGTTTTTT
size: .; V: TRBV5-1; D: TRBD1; J: TRBJ2-7; CDR3: CASSLDREGYEQYF; DNA: TGCGCCAGCAGCCTCGACAGGGAAGGATACGAGCAGTACTTC
size: .; V: TRBV2; D: .; J: TRBJ2-1; CDR3: CASRHVPGQLESGNEQFF; DNA: TGTGCCAGCAGGCACGTCCCGGGACAACTGGAAAGCGGAAATGAGCAGTTCTTC
size: once; V: TRBV5-6; D: .; J: TRBJ2-5; CDR3: CASSLVGTTQETQYF; DNA: TGTGCCAGCAGCTTGGTGGGGACAACTCAAGAGACCCAGTACTTC
size: .; V: TRBV7-2; D: .; J: TRBJ2-3; CDR3: CASSLAQLDTQYF; DNA: TGTGCCAGCAGCTTAGCCCAGCTGGATACGCAGTATTTT
size: once; V: TRBV7-2; D: .; J: TRBJ2-7; CDR3: CALIRGGYEQYF; DNA: TGTGCCCTGATCAGGGGAGGTTACGAGCAGTACTTC
size: .; V: TRBV27; D: .; J: TRBJ2-5; CDR3: CASGASEETQYF; DNA: TGTGCCAGCGGTGCTAGCGAAGAGACCCAGTACTTC
size: medium-sized; V: TRBV5-6; D: TRBD1; J: TRBJ2-7; CDR3: CASSEGGTGMIYEQYF; DNA: TGTGCCAGCAGCGAAGGGGGGACAGGGATGATTTACGAGCAGTACTTC
size: .; V: TRBV5-1; D: .; J: TRBJ2-3; CDR3: CASSLGATFTDTQYF; DNA: TGCGCCAGCAGCTTGGGTGCCACATTCACAGATACGCAGTATTTT
size: .; V: TRBV6-5; D: TRBD1; J: TRBJ1-1; CDR3: CASSERTGNAEAFF; DNA: TGTGCCAGCAGTGAAAGGACAGGGAACGCTGAAGCTTTCTTT
size: .; V: TRBV27; D: TRBD1; J: TRBJ1-5; CDR3: CASRGQLNQPQHF; DNA: TGTGCCAGCAGGGGACAGCTGAATCAGCCCCAGCATTTT
size: .; V: TRBV29-1; D: TRBD2; J: TRBJ2-1; CDR3: CSVEDLLAGYNEQFF; DNA: TGCAGCGTTGAAGATCTGCTAGCGGGGTACAATGAGCAGTTCTTC
size: .; V: TRBV4-1; D: .; J: TRBJ1-1; CDR3: CASSHRDTSRTEAFF; DNA: TGCGCCAGCAGCCACCGAGACACCAGTCGGACTGAAGCTTTCTTT
size: .; V: TRBV6-5; D: .; J: TRBJ1-1; CDR3: CASSWGTANTEAFF; DNA: TGTGCCAGCAGTTGGGGGACGGCGAACACTGAAGCTTTCTTT
size: .; V: TRBV6-6; D: .; J: TRBJ1-1; CDR3: CASSYSTGVTEAFF; DNA: TGTGCCAGCAGTTACTCGACGGGGGTGACTGAAGCTTTCTTT
size: .; V: TRBV27; D: TRBD2; J: TRBJ2-7; CDR3: CASSYSGRSYEQYF; DNA: TGTGCCAGCAGCTATAGCGGGAGGAGCTACGAGCAGTACTTC
size: .; V: TRBV29-1; D: .; J: TRBJ2-7; CDR3: CSVGSDKIGPYEQYF; DNA: TGCAGCGTTGGATCGGACAAAATAGGCCCCTACGAGCAGTACTTC
size: .; V: TRBV7-9; D: .; J: TRBJ2-5; CDR3: CASSPPPSRETQYF; DNA: TGTGCCAGCAGCCCTCCCCCCTCGAGGGAGACCCAGTACTTC
size: .; V: TRBV4-2; D: .; J: TRBJ1-1; CDR3: CASSQDPGENTEAFF; DNA: TGTGCCAGCAGCCAAGATCCGGGAGAGAACACTGAAGCTTTCTTT
size: .; V: TRBV4-1; D: TRBD2; J: TRBJ2-1; CDR3: CASSHDPGLAGGGGFF; DNA: TGCGCCAGCAGCCACGACCCGGGACTAGCGGGGGGCGGGGGATTCTTC
size: .; V: TRBV27; D: .; J: TRBJ2-1; CDR3: CASSFGREREQFF; DNA: TGTGCCAGCAGTTTTGGAAGGGAACGTGAGCAGTTCTTC
size: .; V: TRBV5-1; D: .; J: TRBJ2-2; CDR3: CASRDANTGELFF; DNA: TGCGCCAGCCGGGATGCGAACACCGGGGAGCTGTTTTTT
size: .; V: TRBV5-5; D: .; J: TRBJ2-3; CDR3: CASSSETGFPSTDTQYF; DNA: TGTGCCAGCAGCAGCGAAACAGGGTTTCCTAGCACAGATACGCAGTATTTT
size: .; V: TRBV2; D: TRBD1; J: TRBJ2-1; CDR3: CASIPQGASYNEQFF; DNA: TGTGCCAGCATTCCACAGGGGGCCTCCTACAATGAGCAGTTCTTC
size: .; V: TRBV7-4; D: TRBD2; J: TRBJ2-5; CDR3: CASSPLGLAGDMETQYF; DNA: TGTGCCAGCAGCCCCCTGGGACTAGCGGGTGATATGGAGACCCAGTACTTC
size: .; V: TRBV4-1; D: TRBD2; J: TRBJ2-7; CDR3: CASSQDGLAGGFSYEQYF; DNA: TGCGCCAGCAGCCAAGACGGGCTAGCGGGAGGTTTCTCCTACGAGCAGTACTTC
size: .; V: TRBV19; D: .; J: TRBJ2-7; CDR3: CASLASDSPYEQYF; DNA: TGTGCCAGTCTCGCTTCGGACAGCCCCTACGAGCAGTACTTC
size: .; V: TRBV7-8; D: .; J: TRBJ2-1; CDR3: CASSQWGNEQFF; DNA: TGTGCCAGCAGCCAATGGGGCAATGAGCAGTTCTTC
size: .; V: TRBV29-1; D: TRBD1; J: TRBJ1-2; CDR3: CSVVGTDNYGYTF; DNA: TGCAGCGTTGTCGGGACAGATAACTATGGCTACACCTTC
size: .; V: TRBV9; D: TRBD1; J: TRBJ2-7; CDR3: CASSVEGTDTYEQYF; DNA: TGTGCCAGCAGCGTAGAAGGGACAGATACCTACGAGCAGTACTTC
size: .; V: TRBV6-1; D: TRBD2; J: TRBJ2-1; CDR3: CASRAGTNFNEQFF; DNA: TGTGCCAGCAGGGCCGGGACTAACTTCAATGAGCAGTTCTTC
size: .; V: TRBV13; D: .; J: TRBJ2-2; CDR3: CASSSTSSGELFF; DNA: TGTGCCAGCAGCTCAACTTCTTCCGGGGAGCTGTTTTTT
size: .; V: TRBV7-9; D: TRBD1; J: TRBJ2-3; CDR3: CASSPDRGPVTQYF; DNA: TGTGCCAGCAGCCCGGACAGGGGGCCGGTTACGCAGTATTTT
size: .; V: TRBV7-8; D: .; J: TRBJ2-1; CDR3: CASSPAVAGSYNEQFF; DNA: TGTGCCAGCAGCCCAGCAGTTGCGGGGTCCTACAATGAGCAGTTCTTC
size: .; V: TRBV4-1; D: .; J: TRBJ2-1; CDR3: CASSQDLWAANEQFF; DNA: TGCGCCAGCAGCCAAGATCTCTGGGCAGCCAATGAGCAGTTCTTC
size: .; V: TRBV5-1; D: .; J: TRBJ2-2; CDR3: CASSLDRSTGELFF; DNA: TGCGCCAGCAGCTTGGACAGGAGCACCGGGGAGCTGTTTTTT